This T cell receptor (beta chain) was found in a study of cytomegalovirus exposure and HLA in healthy donors. Points from the study as a whole: The productive fraction for most TCR beta V segments was about 87% or about 30% in an earlier analysis.

Use of 60 Vbeta and 13 Jbeta primers characterized the PCR. Profiled with immunoSEQ multiplex PCR; TCRdb holds only in-frame clones, not every one. The data show some 110,000 clones, just under 70% seen once. The CDR3 length is 16 residues. Germline V gives CDR1 KGHSH, CDR2 LQKENI. Deletions cut 1 base from V and 3 bases from J, with 15 bases between. For this clone: Its antigen remains unknown.

The V gene is TRBV18, the J gene TRBJ2-5, with D hard to call. Sequenced input: PBMCs. The sequence was collected from a young man in good health and CMV-seropositive. CDR3 loop: CASSPRQSAMKETQYF. The DNA of the CDR3 is TGTGCCAGCTCACCACGGCAGAGCGCGATGAAAGAGACCCAGTACTTC.